This entry lists 28 T cell receptor beta chains sequenced from one sample in a study of low-dose radiotherapy and immunotherapy resistance in tumors. As to time point: before trial treatment. With TRAV- and TRBV-specific primers, first-strand cDNA was made, covering the alpha and beta chains. With a constant-region primer and a V-primer adapter, TCRs were subjected to about 20 PCR cycles of amplification. A single record per CDR3 protein comes from TCRdb applying MiXCR to the reads. The sample yields 70,000 to 90,000 distinct CDR3 sequences, 18% seen once. The source was PBMCs, collected before treatment. Every receptor here comes from a male donor with prostate cancer.

This clonotype came up many times. This chain joins TRBV2 and TRBJ1-2, with D possibly TRBD1 on 5 matching bases. V lost 4 bases, J lost 4 bases, and 13 bases lay in between. The CDR3 sequence is 14 residues long. Looked up from germline, CDR1 is SNHLY and CDR2 is FYNNEI. CDR3 coding DNA: TGTGCCAGCAGTGGGGACGGGACTACCTATGGCTACACCTTC. Its protein is CASSGDGTTYGYTF.

In this sample, this clonotype turned up many times. This sequence joins TRBV2 and TRBJ2-3; D unresolved. Germline values: CDR1 SNHLY, CDR2 FYNNEI. Trimming shortened V by 2 bases and J by 2 bases, and 8 bases separated the two germline ends. The CDR3 consists of 14 residues. In nucleotides, the CDR3 is TGTGCCAGCAGTGAAAGCAGAAACACAGATACGCAGTATTTT. This gives the protein CASSESRNTDTQYF.

This clonotype was picked up many times. The chain carries TRBV30 and TRBJ2-1; D is undetermined. The CDR3 has 11 amino acids. The germline V gene has CDR1 GTSNPN and CDR2 SVGIG (reference sequence). Deletions cut 3 bases from V and 8 bases from J, with 8 bases between. The CDR3 is CAWSENDEQFF. CDR3 nucleotide sequence: TGTGCCTGGAGCGAGAACGATGAGCAGTTCTTC. The full variable domain, completed using reference TRBV30 and TRBJ2-1, is SQTIHQWPATLVQPVGSPLSLECTVEGTSNPNLYWYRQAAGRGLQLLFYSVGIGQISSEVPQNLSASRPQDRQFILSSKKLLLSDSGFYLCAWSENDEQFFGPGTRLTVL.

In this sample, this clonotype turned up many times. The chain uses TRBV20-1 and TRBJ2-3; TRBD2 aligns across 11 bases. The germline gives CDR1 DFQATT, CDR2 SNEGSKA (reference sequence). The V gene end was trimmed by 1 base and the J gene end by 2 bases; junction bases not matched to a gene: 5. The CDR3 is made up of 16 amino acids. CDR3: CSARVPSGGPTDTQYF. The CDR3 DNA is TGCAGTGCTAGAGTTCCTAGCGGGGGGCCCACAGATACGCAGTATTTT.

This clonotype was recorded at least ten times. V and J are TRBV7-6 and TRBJ2-3; maybe TRBD2 (7 bases). The CDR3 is made up of 18 amino acids. Germline V CDR1 and CDR2: SGHVS, FNYEAQ. Trimming stripped 2 bases from V and 5 bases from J, with 23 bases between. The CDR3 reads CASSLLTSGASGGDTQYF. CDR3 in DNA: TGTGCCAGCAGCTTATTAACCTCGGGGGCTAGCGGTGGAGATACGCAGTATTTT.

The table lists this clonotype with many counts. The J gene is TRBJ2-3, the V gene TRBV5-1; 7 nucleotides align to TRBD2. From germline, CDR1 is SGHRS and CDR2 YFSETQ. V was pared by 4 bases and J by 0 bases, with 14 bases of the junction left unmatched. CDR3 length: 18 residues. The chain's CDR3 is CASSLGVAGTTSTDTQYF. For the CDR3, the DNA is TGCGCCAGCAGCCTCGGGGTAGCGGGTACTACTAGCACAGATACGCAGTATTTT.

Sample share makes this clonotype medium-sized. The V gene is TRBV11-2, the J gene TRBJ2-6, with TRBD2 as a possible D gene (5 bases). Germline values: CDR1 SGHAT, CDR2 FQNNGV. Trimming shortened V by 4 bases and J by 3 bases, and 16 bases separated the two germline ends. The CDR3 loop spans 17 amino acids. The CDR3 nucleotides read TGTGCCAGCAGCTACACGTTCGGGGTTGGTGGGGCCAACGTCCTGACTTTC. This sequence encodes CASSYTFGVGGANVLTF.

The chain combines TRBV6-2 or TRBV6-3 with TRBJ1-4; TRBD1 matches 9 bases. With V trimmed by 2 bases and J by 7 bases, 2 bases remained unmatched. The CDR3 runs 14 residues. The V gene's germline CDR1 is MNHEY and CDR2 SVGEGT. The CDR3 is CASSYDRGGEKLFF. For the CDR3, the DNA is TGTGCCAGCAGTTACGACAGGGGGGGTGAAAAACTGTTTTTT.

In this sample, this clonotype turned up many times. The V call is TRBV2, the J call TRBJ1-1; TRBD1 matches at 8 bases. CDR3 length equals 13 residues. V gave up 11 bases and J gave up 5 bases; unmatched junction bases: 10. Germline CDR1 reads SNHLY; CDR2 reads FYNNEI. The DNA of the CDR3 is TGTGCCGGCACACAGGGGGAGGGGACTGAAGCTTTCTTT. This codes for CAGTQGEGTEAFF.

This clonotype was observed at least ten times. This sequence joins TRBV11-2 and TRBJ1-2; 8 bases match TRBD1. V shed 8 bases and J 2 bases; nucleotides not matched to a gene: 4. Germline CDR1 is SGHAT and CDR2 is FQNNGV. CDR3 length equals 13 residues. CDR3 region: CASATGGNYGYTF. The DNA of the CDR3 is TGTGCCAGCGCCACAGGGGGGAACTATGGCTACACCTTC.

The sample holds many counts of this clonotype. The chain carries TRBV18 and TRBJ1-2; D uncertain. The germline CDR1 and CDR2 sequences are KGHSH and LQKENI. Trimming removed 0 bases at V and 0 bases at J, with 11 bases between. The CDR3 runs to 16 residues. CDR3 loop: CASSPPIRSSNYGYTF. CDR3 DNA: TGTGCCAGCTCACCACCGATCAGGAGTTCTAACTATGGCTACACCTTC.

This clonotype was seen ten or more times. The chain links TRBV6-5 to TRBJ2-1, with unresolved D. V was pared by 5 bases and J by 2 bases, with 16 bases between. From germline, CDR1 is MNHEY and CDR2 SVGAGI. The CDR3 is made up of 16 amino acids. CDR3 coding DNA: TGTGCCAGCAGTGCCACCGCTAGTACCCCCTACAATGAGCAGTTCTTC. Translation gives CASSATASTPYNEQFF.

This clonotype was counted ten times or more. The chain carries TRBV2 and TRBJ2-2; TRBD2 agrees at 8 bases. Germline V gives CDR1 SNHLY, CDR2 FYNNEI. Trimming cost V 4 bases and J 6 bases; bases outside gene matches: 7. This CDR3 spans 15 amino acids. The CDR3 DNA reads TGTGCCAGCAGTGGGGGAAAGGGACTAGCCGGGGAGCTGTTTTTT. It yields the protein CASSGGKGLAGELFF.

This clonotype showed up many times. This rearrangement joins TRBV12-3 or TRBV12-4 to TRBJ2-3; D gene uncertain. The CDR3 is made up of 11 amino acids. V gave up 6 bases and J gave up 3 bases, with 4 bases separating them. The CDR3 loop reads CASRLTDTQYF. The CDR3 bases are TGTGCCAGCAGACTTACAGATACGCAGTATTTT.

This clonotype was counted many times. The chain couples TRBV6-1 to TRBJ2-5; maybe TRBD1 (5 bases). Germline CDR1 is MNHNS and CDR2 is SASEGT. V lost 1 base and J lost 4, with 7 bases in between. This CDR3 spans 13 amino acids. CDR3 region: CASSEGGLETQYF. The CDR3 coding sequence is TGTGCCAGCAGTGAAGGGGGCCTAGAGACCCAGTACTTC.

This clonotype was counted many times. The rearrangement joins TRBV27 to TRBJ2-3; D unresolved. This CDR3 has 14 residues. Germline V gene data show CDR1 as MNHEY and CDR2 as SMNVEV (reference sequence). V shed 0 bases and J shed 6 bases, with 10 bases lying between them. This CDR3 is CASSLSAGVDTQYF. CDR3 bases: TGTGCCAGCAGTTTATCAGCTGGAGTGGATACGCAGTATTTT.

The rearrangement uses TRBV12-3 or TRBV12-4 and TRBJ2-7; D is tentatively TRBD1 or TRBD2 (5 bases each). The CDR3 totals 13 residues. Trimming took 5 bases from V and 5 from J, leaving 13 bases between them. The CDR3 DNA reads TGTGCCAGCAGTACGGTCGGGGCAGACGAGCAGTACTTC. It encodes CASSTVGADEQYF.

The chain is built from TRBV7-8 and TRBJ2-5; 9 positions match TRBD2. The germline gives CDR1 SGHVS, CDR2 FQNEAQ. The length of the CDR3 is 15 residues. J lost 5 bases, V lost 5 bases, and 9 bases had no gene match. Here the CDR3 DNA reads TGTGCCAGCAGCCCGGCGGGGGGGTCCGGGGAGACCCAGTACTTC. Its translation: CASSPAGGSGETQYF. The full variable domain, completed using reference TRBV7-8 and TRBJ2-5, is GAGVSQSPRYKVAKRGQDVALRCDPISGHVSLFWYQQALGQGPEFLTYFQNEAQLDKSGLPSDRFFAERPEGSVSTLKIQRTQQEDSAVYLCASSPAGGSGETQYFGPGTRLLVL.

Many counts were recorded for this clonotype. The chain carries TRBV4-1 and TRBJ1-4; D remains unclear. CDR1 is MGHRA, CDR2 YSYEKL, per germline. Trimming pared 4 bases from V and 0 bases from J, leaving 9 bases between. The CDR3 runs to 15 residues. The CDR3, as DNA: TGCGCCAGCAGCCTCTACTGGGCAACTAATGAAAAACTGTTTTTT. It encodes CASSLYWATNEKLFF.

This clonotype was found many times. V is TRBV12-3 or TRBV12-4 and J is TRBJ2-1; TRBD1 agrees at 10 bases. There are 13 residues in the CDR3. Germline trimming cut 10 bases from V and 5 bases from J; bases unmatched to any gene: 5. CDR3 DNA sequence: TGTGCCATCGCCGGGACAGGGGACAATGAGCAGTTCTTC. This sequence encodes CAIAGTGDNEQFF.

This clonotype was seen repeatedly, ten times or more. The chain couples TRBV30 to TRBJ2-1, with 8 bases lining up with TRBD2. The length of the CDR3 is 14 residues. V shed 0 bases and J 4 bases; nucleotides not matched to a gene: 2. CDR1 and CDR2 from the germline V gene are GTSNPN and SVGIG (reference sequence). CDR3 nucleotides: TGTGCCTGGAGTGTACTAGCGGTATACAATGAGCAGTTCTTC. Protein sequence: CAWSVLAVYNEQFF.

This clonotype has at least ten counts. This chain uses TRBV19 with TRBJ2-2, with 11 positions matching TRBD2. Germline CDR1 LNHDA, CDR2 SQIVND (reference sequence). The CDR3 is 14 amino acids. J gave up 7 bases and V 9 bases, and 7 bases lay outside the gene matches. CDR3: CASFPTSGVGELFF. CDR3 nucleotide sequence: TGTGCCAGCTTCCCGACTAGCGGGGTCGGGGAGCTGTTTTTT.

The V gene is TRBV19, the J gene TRBJ1-2; 8 bases align to TRBD1. CDR1 is LNHDA and CDR2 is SQIVND in the germline V gene (reference sequence). This CDR3 contains 17 residues. Trimming took 7 bases from V and 5 from J; bases not matched to a gene: 18. The CDR3: CASTSPGTGQGGYGYTF. The CDR3 region has the DNA TGTGCCAGTACCAGTCCCGGGACAGGCCAGGGGGGATATGGCTACACCTTC.

This clonotype was seen repeatedly, ten times or more. The J gene is TRBJ2-5, the V gene TRBV2; 9 positions match TRBD2. Trimming took 5 bases from V and 5 from J; bases not matched to a gene: 9. This CDR3 has 15 residues. CDR1 SNHLY and CDR2 FYNNEI come from the germline V gene. CDR3 in amino acids: CASSIQRGAGETQYF. CDR3 nucleotide sequence: TGTGCCAGCAGTATCCAGCGGGGGGCCGGGGAGACCCAGTACTTC. Full variable domain (remainder filled in from reference TRBV2 and TRBJ2-5): EPEVTQTPSHQVTQMGQEVILRCVPISNHLYFYWYRQILGQKVEFLVSFYNNEISEKSEIFDDQFSVERPDGSNFTLKIRSTKLEDSAMYFCASSIQRGAGETQYFGPGTRLLVL.

This clonotype was seen at least ten times. The chain links TRBV7-9 to TRBJ1-1; D ambiguous. This CDR3 is 13 amino acids long. Germline CDR1 and CDR2: SEHNR and FQNEAQ (reference sequence). The V end was cut by 5 bases, the J end by 3 bases, with 10 bases between. The CDR3: CASSAQVDTEAFF. The CDR3 DNA follows: TGTGCCAGCAGCGCCCAGGTTGACACTGAAGCTTTCTTT.

In this sample, this clonotype turned up once. This sequence may be a read error, since a much larger clone differs from it by one base. The genes are TRBV4-3 and TRBJ2-2, with unresolved D. V was pared by 0 bases and J by 0 bases, with 11 bases between. The CDR3 contains 17 residues. The germline CDR1 and CDR2 sequences are LGHNA and YSLEER. This CDR3 is CASSQEPGNANTGELFF. CDR3 coding DNA: TGCGCCAGCAGCCAAGAACCCGGAAACGCGAACACCGGGGAGCTGTTTTTT.

This clonotype was seen ten or more times. The rearrangement joins TRBV7-9 to TRBJ2-7; D gene uncertain. The V gene's germline CDR1 is SEHNR and CDR2 FQNEAQ (reference sequence). CDR3 length: 11 residues. Trimming cost V 3 bases and J 10 bases, with 10 bases left between them. CDR3: CASSFGSNQYF. The CDR3, as DNA: TGTGCCAGCAGCTTTGGGTCGAACCAGTACTTC. Together with reference TRBV7-9 and TRBJ2-7, the CDR3 gives the full variable domain: DTGVSQNPRHKITKRGQNVTFRCDPISEHNRLYWYRQTLGQGPEFLTYFQNEAQLEKSRLLSDRFSAERPKGSFSTLEIQRTEQGDSAMYLCASSFGSNQYFGPGTRLTVT.

The sample holds many counts of this clonotype. The genes are TRBV6-5 and TRBJ2-5; D not certain. Germline values: CDR1 MNHEY, CDR2 SVGAGI. The length of the CDR3 is 15 residues. V was cut by 0 bases and J by 1 base, with 9 bases left in between. CDR3 protein: CASSYSVEFQETQYF. The CDR3, as DNA: TGTGCCAGCAGTTACTCGGTGGAGTTCCAAGAGACCCAGTACTTC.